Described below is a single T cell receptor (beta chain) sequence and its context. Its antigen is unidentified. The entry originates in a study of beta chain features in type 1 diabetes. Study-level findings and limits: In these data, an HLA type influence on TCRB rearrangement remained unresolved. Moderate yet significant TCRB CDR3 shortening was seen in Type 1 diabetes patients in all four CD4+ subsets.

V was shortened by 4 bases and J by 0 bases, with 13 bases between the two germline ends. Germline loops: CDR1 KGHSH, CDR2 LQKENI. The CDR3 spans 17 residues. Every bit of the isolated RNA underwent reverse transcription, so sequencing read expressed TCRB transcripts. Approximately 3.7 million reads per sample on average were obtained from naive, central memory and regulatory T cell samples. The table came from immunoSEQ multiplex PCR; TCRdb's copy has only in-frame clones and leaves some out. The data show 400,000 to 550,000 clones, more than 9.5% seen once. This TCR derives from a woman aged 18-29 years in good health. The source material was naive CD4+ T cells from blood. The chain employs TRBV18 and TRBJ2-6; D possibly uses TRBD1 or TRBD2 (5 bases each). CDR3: CASSQPGLVSGANVLTF. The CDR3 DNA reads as TGTGCCAGCTCACAACCGGGGCTCGTCTCTGGGGCCAACGTCCTGACTTTC. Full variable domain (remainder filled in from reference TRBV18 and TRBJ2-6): NAGVMQNPRHLVRRRGQEARLRCSPMKGHSHVYWYRQLPEEGLKFMVYLQKENIIDESGMPKERFSAEFPKEGPSILRIQQVVRGDSAAYFCASSQPGLVSGANVLTFGAGSRLTVL.